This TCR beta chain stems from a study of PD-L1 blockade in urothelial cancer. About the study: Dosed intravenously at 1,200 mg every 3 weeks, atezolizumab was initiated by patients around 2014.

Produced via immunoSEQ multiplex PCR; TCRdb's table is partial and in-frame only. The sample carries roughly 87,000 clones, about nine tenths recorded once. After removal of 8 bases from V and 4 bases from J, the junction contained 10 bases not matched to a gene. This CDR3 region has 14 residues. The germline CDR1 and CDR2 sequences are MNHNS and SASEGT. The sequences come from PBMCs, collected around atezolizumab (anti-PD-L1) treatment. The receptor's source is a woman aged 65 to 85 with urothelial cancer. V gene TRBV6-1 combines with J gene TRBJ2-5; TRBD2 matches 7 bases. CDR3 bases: TGTGCCAGCCGGTGGGGGGGGACTGTAGAGACCCAGTACTTC. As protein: CASRWGGTVETQYF.